This T cell receptor beta chain was identified during a study of cytomegalovirus exposure and HLA in healthy donors. PCR employed 60 Vbeta and 13 Jbeta primers. The repertoire was sequenced with immunoSEQ multiplex PCR; TCRdb's copy has only in-frame clones and lacks some. The table for this sample gives about 130,000 clones. The V gene end was trimmed by 6 bases and the J gene end by 5 bases; junction bases not matched to a gene: 19. The CDR3 runs to 18 residues. Germline CDR1 and CDR2: LNHNV and YYDKDF (reference sequence). What was sequenced was PBMCs. The V gene is TRBV15, the J gene TRBJ2-5; 9 nucleotides align to TRBD1. The receptor was derived from a young man in good health and CMV-seronegative. The chain's CDR3 is CATRPGQGIRGPMETQYF. In nucleotides, the CDR3 is TGTGCCACCAGACCGGGACAGGGCATTAGGGGGCCGATGGAGACCCAGTACTTC.